One sample yielded the 13 T cell receptor beta chains listed below, sequenced in a study of blood T cell repertoires in COVID-19. TCRdb keeps only in-frame clones here, not all; method: immunoSEQ multiplex PCR. The sample consists of under 300,000 clones, 88% of them appearing once. The specimen sequenced was peripheral blood. The receptors originated from a woman aged 40 to 50 who had recovered from COVID-19.

The V gene is TRBV30, the J gene TRBJ2-5; TRBD2 agrees at 7 bases. The CDR3 is 11 amino acids. Per germline, CDR1 GTSNPN and CDR2 SVGIG (reference sequence). CDR3 DNA: TGTGGCGGGGGTGAGGGAGAGACCCAGTACTTC. Its protein is CGGGEGETQYF. Full variable domain (rest looked up from reference TRBV30 and TRBJ2-5): SQTIHQWPATLVQPVGSPLSLECTVEGTSNPNLYWYRQAAGRGLQLLFYSVGIGQISSEVPQNLSASRPQDRQFILSSKKLLLSDSGFYLCGGGEGETQYFGPGTRLLVL.

The V and J genes are TRBV28 and TRBJ1-2; maybe TRBD1 (5 bases). In germline, CDR1 is MDHEN, CDR2 SYDVKM. V lost 7 bases to trimming and J lost 5 bases, with 26 bases between them. This CDR3 is built from 17 residues. This CDR3 is CASITAGGGKWGYGYTF. The CDR3 DNA reads TGTGCCAGCATTACCGCTGGTGGGGGGAAGTGGGGGTATGGCTACACCTTC.

The chain carries TRBV7-9 and TRBJ2-5, with D maybe TRBD1 (6 bases). The CDR3 has 18 residues. The V and J ends lost 0 bases and 5 bases respectively, with 22 bases between them. Germline values: CDR1 SEHNR, CDR2 FQNEAQ (reference sequence). The CDR3 DNA is TGTGCCAGCAGCTTAGCCCGCACGGCGACAGGAGCGGCGGAGACCCAGTACTTC. It specifies CASSLARTATGAAETQYF.

This chain joins TRBV19 and TRBJ1-6; 9 nucleotides agree with TRBD1. The CDR3 is made up of 14 amino acids. V shed 7 bases and J 6 bases; nucleotides not matched to a gene: 4. CDR1 and CDR2 (germline): LNHDA, SQIVND (reference sequence). The CDR3, as DNA: TGTGCCAGTACCTCGGACAGGGGTAATTCACCCCTCCACTTT. It is translated as CASTSDRGNSPLHF.

The chain recombines TRBV14 with TRBJ2-2; 10 bases map to TRBD1. V shed 4 bases, J shed 1 base, and the junction held 9 bases outside the gene matches. The CDR3 spans 18 residues. The germline gives CDR1 SGHDN, CDR2 FVKESK. The CDR3 spells CASSLRDRGSRNTGELFF. CDR3 in DNA: TGTGCCAGCAGCCTCCGGGACAGGGGATCAAGGAACACCGGGGAGCTGTTTTTT.

The chain is built from TRBV5-8 and TRBJ2-1; maybe TRBD2 (6 bases). CDR3 length: 15 residues. Germline V CDR1 and CDR2: SGHTS, YDEGEE. V lost 0 bases to trimming and J lost 9 bases, with 16 bases between them. CDR3 DNA: TGTGCCAGCAGCTTGGAATGGCGGGGCGTTAGTGAGCAGTTCTTC. Translated: CASSLEWRGVSEQFF.

This chain connects TRBV30 to TRBJ1-5; TRBD1 matches 8 bases. The length of the CDR3 is 13 residues. The V gene's germline CDR1 is GTSNPN and CDR2 SVGIG (reference sequence). V dropped 2 bases and J dropped 10; count of bases not matched to a gene: 7. CDR3 amino acids: CAWSTAGGQPQHF. Here the CDR3 DNA reads TGTGCCTGGAGTACGGCAGGGGGCCAACCCCAGCATTTT.

This chain joins TRBV6-6 and TRBJ2-4; 8 nucleotides match TRBD2. The CDR3 consists of 16 residues. V gave up 0 bases and J gave up 1 base; unmatched junction bases: 2. Germline loops: CDR1 MNHNY, CDR2 SVGAGI (reference sequence). The CDR3 is CASSYSPGGAKNIQYF. The DNA of the CDR3 is TGTGCCAGCAGTTACTCCCCGGGGGGGGCCAAAAACATTCAGTACTTC.

The chain has TRBV5-5 and TRBJ1-1; D call uncertain. This CDR3 has 15 amino acids. With 3 bases removed from V and 5 bases from J, the gap between germline ends came to 17 bases. Germline-derived CDR1 and CDR2 are SGHKS and YYEKEE (reference sequence). In nucleotides, the CDR3 is TGTGCCAGCAGCTCCCAGACGCCGAGGGCGACTGAAGCTTTCTTT. It translates to CASSSQTPRATEAFF.

The rearrangement uses TRBV13 and TRBJ2-2; 13 positions agree with TRBD2. This CDR3 has 17 residues. V lost 4 bases and J lost 7; bases outside the gene matches: 9. CDR1 is PRHDT, CDR2 FYEKMQ, per germline (reference sequence). For the CDR3, the DNA is TGTGCCAGCAGCTCCCGACTAGCGGGAGGCCGGGGCGGGGAGCTGTTTTTT. Its translation is CASSSRLAGGRGGELFF. Complete variable domain (other parts from reference TRBV13 and TRBJ2-2): AAGVIQSPRHLIKEKRETATLKCYPIPRHDTVYWYQQGPGQDPQFLISFYEKMQSDKGSIPDRFSAQQFSDYHSELNMSSLELGDSALYFCASSSRLAGGRGGELFFGEGSRLTVL.

The V call is TRBV27, the J call TRBJ2-1, with a tentative D call TRBD2 (5 bases). V lost 4 bases and J lost 0, with 13 bases in between. Germline CDR1 reads MNHEY; CDR2 reads SMNVEV (reference sequence). This CDR3 region has 16 residues. CDR3 region: CASSSSPAGSYNEQFF. The CDR3 DNA sequence: TGTGCCAGCAGTTCGTCCCCTGCGGGCTCCTACAATGAGCAGTTCTTC.

Only a few counts were recorded for this clone. This chain links TRBV10-2 with TRBJ1-1; TRBD1 agrees at 9 bases. V lost 8 bases, J lost 4 bases, and 5 bases stayed unmatched. Germline V gene data show CDR1 as WSHSY and CDR2 as SAAADI. This CDR3 contains 13 residues. CDR3 DNA: TGCGCCAGCTCGGGACAGGGCGCCACTGAAGCTTTCTTT. Its translation: CASSGQGATEAFF.

This clone was observed a few times. The J gene is TRBJ2-7, the V gene TRBV4-3; 10 bases are a match to TRBD2. CDR1 and CDR2 from the germline V gene are LGHNA and YSLEER. V trimming: 4 bases; J trimming: 5 bases; junction bases outside the gene matches: 20. The CDR3 runs 19 residues. CDR3 amino acids: CASSPASRRGAGGGNEQYV. CDR3 DNA sequence: TGCGCCAGCAGCCCCGCCTCGCGTCGGGGAGCGGGAGGGGGAAACGAGCAGTACGTC.